These 10 T cell receptor beta chains were all obtained from the same sample, sequenced in a study of blood T cell repertoires in COVID-19. The assay was immunoSEQ multiplex PCR, and TCRdb's table has in-frame clones only and misses some. The table has approximately 300,000 clones, 80% to 95% seen once. The sequenced sample consisted of peripheral blood. The source of these receptors is a woman aged 25 to 39 with COVID-19, enrolled during active disease.

J is TRBJ2-1 and V is TRBV23-1; possible D gene TRBD1, 5 bases. TRBV23-1 is an open reading frame whose function is uncertain. V shed 3 bases and J shed 13 bases, with 46 bases lying between them. This CDR3 is 23 amino acids long. CDR3 loop: CASSHVKGVPPVAGPNTVGFQFF. CDR3 nucleotide sequence: TGCGCCAGCAGTCATGTTAAAGGGGTCCCCCCCGTGGCAGGGCCAAATACCGTGGGCTTTCAGTTCTTC.

The gene calls are TRBV5-1 and TRBJ2-3; 8 bases map to TRBD1. Unmatched junction bases numbered 5, after V lost 7 bases and J lost 1 base. Germline CDR1 is SGHRS and CDR2 is YFSETQ. The CDR3 is 14 residues long. In DNA, the CDR3 is TGCGCCAGCGGGGTGACAGGGGGCACAGATACGCAGTATTTT. Encoded protein: CASGVTGGTDTQYF.

CDR3 sequence: CASSQVIVRLGEKLFF. CDR3 bases: TGCGCCAGCAGCCAAGTAATAGTGCGACTAGGCGAAAAACTGTTTTTT. The genes are TRBV4-1 and TRBJ1-4; D is undetermined. Germline V gene lookup returns CDR1 MGHRA and CDR2 YSYEKL. The length of the CDR3 is 16 residues. V lost 1 base and J 8 bases, leaving 17 bases between the germline ends.

The CDR3 protein is CASSPGNARGTGELFF. The CDR3 bases are TGTGCCAGCAGCCCCGGGAACGCCAGGGGGACCGGGGAGCTGTTTTTT. The chain links TRBV11-3 to TRBJ2-2; 7 bases are shared with TRBD1. After removal of 5 bases from V and 5 bases from J, the junction contained 11 bases not matched to a gene. Germline lookup yields CDR1 SGHNT and CDR2 YENEEA. The CDR3 extends over 16 amino acids.

The CDR3: CASSVGVNEKLFF. CDR3 DNA: TGTGCCAGCAGTGTAGGGGTCAATGAAAAACTGTTTTTT. The chain combines TRBV25-1 with TRBJ1-4, with D perhaps matching TRBD1 (5 bases). Germline CDR1 MGHDK, CDR2 SYGVNS. V was cut by 4 bases and J by 5 bases, with 8 bases left in between. There are 13 residues in the CDR3.

The gene calls are TRBV2 and TRBJ1-2, with TRBD1 as a possible D gene (6 bases). In germline, CDR1 is SNHLY, CDR2 FYNNEI. This CDR3 has 14 residues. V was clipped by 9 bases and J by 6 bases, with 20 bases between them. The chain's CDR3 is CASRTGIPTNGYTF. CDR3 coding DNA: TGTGCCAGTCGTACAGGGATCCCTACTAATGGCTACACCTTC. Looking up the rest from reference TRBV2 and TRBJ1-2 gives the full variable domain: EPEVTQTPSHQVTQMGQEVILRCVPISNHLYFYWYRQILGQKVEFLVSFYNNEISEKSEIFDDQFSVERPDGSNFTLKIRSTKLEDSAMYFCASRTGIPTNGYTFGSGTRLTVV.

This chain joins TRBV28 and TRBJ2-7; TRBD1 aligns across 8 bases. This CDR3 has 14 amino acids. Germline V gene sequence: CDR1 MDHEN, CDR2 SYDVKM. The V gene end was trimmed by 6 bases and the J gene end by 1 base; junction bases not matched to a gene: 5. The CDR3 nucleotides read TGTGCCAGCAGCTACGGACAGGGATCCTACGAGCAGTACTTC. Protein product: CASSYGQGSYEQYF.

The rearrangement links TRBV28 to TRBJ1-1; no clear D gene. Per the germline V gene, CDR1 is MDHEN and CDR2 is SYDVKM. CDR3 length: 12 residues. The V and J ends lost 4 bases and 1 base respectively, with 4 bases between them. The CDR3 DNA is TGTGCCAGCAGTTGGCCGAACACTGAAGCTTTCTTT. Protein sequence: CASSWPNTEAFF.

The CDR3 DNA follows: TGTGCCAGCAGCTTGGGGGGGCTGACCCAGTACTTC. This encodes CASSLGGLTQYF. The V gene is TRBV11-2, the J gene TRBJ2-5, with a tentative D call TRBD2 (7 bases). There are 12 residues in the CDR3. The ends were cut back, 3 bases at V and 7 bases at J, with 9 bases in the middle. The germline V gene has CDR1 SGHAT and CDR2 FQNNGV.

The rearrangement uses TRBV19 and TRBJ2-3; 9 nucleotides match TRBD2. The length of the CDR3 is 15 residues. Trimming removed 5 bases from V and 4 bases from J; junction bases left unmatched: 7. Germline lookup yields CDR1 LNHDA and CDR2 SQIVND (reference sequence). This CDR3 reads CASSPSGRIADTQYF. CDR3 coding DNA: TGTGCCAGTAGTCCAAGCGGGAGGATAGCAGATACGCAGTATTTT.